Each of the 17 T cell receptor beta chains below was sequenced from the same sample in a study of Ad26.COV2.S vaccination and SARS-CoV-2 variants. Generated by immunoSEQ multiplex PCR, the TCRdb table keeps only in-frame clones and is missing some. This sample has a few hundred thousand clones, with under 90% found just once. Treatment given: roughly 19 received Ad26.COV2.S at low or high dose, single or two shots; several received placebo; per-sample allocation not given. Day 63 following the first vaccine or placebo injection was when the samples were taken. Sequenced material: peripheral blood, taken in a trial of Ad26.COV2.S vaccine versus placebo. Receptor source: a person aged 18 to 59 who received the Ad26.COV2.S COVID-19 vaccine or a placebo.

The V and J genes are TRBV6-2 or TRBV6-3 and TRBJ2-7, with D uncertain. V shed 3 bases and J shed 3 bases, with 3 bases lying between them. The germline V gene has CDR1 MNHEY and CDR2 SVGEGT. This CDR3 comprises 11 residues. The CDR3 spells CASSYYYEQYF. The CDR3 region has the DNA TGTGCCAGCAGTTATTACTACGAGCAGTACTTC.

This chain links TRBV5-5 with TRBJ2-6, with TRBD1 matching over 10 bases. Trimming cost V 2 bases and J 1 base; bases outside gene matches: 3. Germline V gene data show CDR1 as SGHKS and CDR2 as YYEKEE (reference sequence). The CDR3 extends over 17 amino acids. Here the CDR3 DNA reads TGTGCCAGCAGCTTCGGGACAGGGGTATCTGGGGCCAACGTCCTGACTTTC. It encodes CASSFGTGVSGANVLTF. Using reference TRBV5-5 and TRBJ2-6 for the parts outside the CDR3, the full variable domain is DAGVTQSPTHLIKTRGQQVTLRCSPISGHKSVSWYQQVLGQGPQFIFQYYEKEERGRGNFPDRFSARQFPNYSSELNVNALLLGDSALYLCASSFGTGVSGANVLTFGAGSRLTVL.

V is TRBV28 and J is TRBJ1-3; possibly TRBD1 for D (6 bases). V dropped 5 bases and J dropped 2 bases, with 13 bases sitting between them. Germline loops: CDR1 MDHEN, CDR2 SYDVKM. The CDR3 is 15 amino acids. The CDR3 nucleotides read TGTGCCAGCAGTCCACCCCCAGGGGCTGGAAACACCATATATTTT. It encodes CASSPPPGAGNTIYF.

The rearrangement joins TRBV5-6 to TRBJ2-5, with TRBD2 identical over 8 bases. Germline V gene sequence: CDR1 SGHDT, CDR2 YYEEEE. The length of the CDR3 is 16 residues. With V trimmed by 0 bases and J by 4 bases, 8 bases remained unmatched. The DNA for the CDR3 is TGTGCCAGCAGCTTGGATGACGGGGGGGCCCGAGAGACCCAGTACTTC. This sequence encodes CASSLDDGGARETQYF.

The V call is TRBV4-3, the J call TRBJ1-3; weak D call: TRBD1 (5 bases). Trimming removed 0 bases from V and 0 bases from J, with 9 bases in between. CDR3 size: 16 residues. Per the germline V gene, CDR1 is LGHNA and CDR2 is YSLEER. CDR3: CASSQDRQSSGNTIYF. CDR3 nucleotides: TGCGCCAGCAGCCAAGACCGACAGTCCTCTGGAAACACCATATATTTT.

V is TRBV11-3 and J is TRBJ2-1, with TRBD2 matching over 12 bases. Germline CDR1 is SGHNT and CDR2 is YENEEA. V lost 2 bases, J lost 7 bases, and 12 bases stayed unmatched. The CDR3 is made up of 18 amino acids. The CDR3 nucleotides read TGTGCCAGCAGCTTATGGGGGGGCCTAGCGGGAGGGCAGAATGAGCAGTTCTTC. This codes for CASSLWGGLAGGQNEQFF.

The chain employs TRBV10-2 and TRBJ1-1, with a weak D call TRBD1 (5 bases). Trimming removed 5 bases from V and 0 bases from J, with 7 bases in between. The CDR3 has 13 amino acids. The germline gives CDR1 WSHSY, CDR2 SAAADI. The CDR3 DNA reads TGCGCCAGCAGTTGGGGGGTGAACACTGAAGCTTTCTTT. Translated: CASSWGVNTEAFF.

The rearrangement uses TRBV18 and TRBJ2-5, with TRBD2 as a possible D gene (6 bases). The V and J ends lost 3 bases and 9 bases respectively, with 14 bases between them. Per the germline V gene, CDR1 is KGHSH and CDR2 is LQKENI. This CDR3 spans 13 amino acids. The CDR3 region has the DNA TGTGCCAGCTCACCCTCTCACGGGGAGGCCCAGTACTTC. It yields the protein CASSPSHGEAQYF.

The V call is TRBV5-6, the J call TRBJ2-6; D call uncertain. The CDR3 loop spans 18 amino acids. V was clipped by 2 bases and J by 0 bases, with 15 bases between them. Germline V lookup: CDR1 SGHDT, CDR2 YYEEEE. CDR3 sequence reads: CASSFDGFKGSGANVLTF. The CDR3, as DNA: TGTGCCAGCAGCTTCGACGGATTCAAAGGCTCTGGGGCCAACGTCCTGACTTTC.

This clone has only one observation. The genes are TRBV19 and TRBJ1-5, with a possible D match to TRBD1 (5 bases). The CDR3 spans 20 residues. Trimming removed 3 bases from V and 4 bases from J, with 28 bases in between. Germline CDR1 and CDR2: LNHDA and SQIVND (reference sequence). The CDR3 DNA sequence: TGTGCCAGTAGTATCGCGGTGGGGCAGGGTGACTGGAGACCTAATCAGCCCCAGCATTTT. It is translated as CASSIAVGQGDWRPNQPQHF.

This clone was picked up one time. The rearrangement links TRBV9 to TRBJ2-2; no reliable D call. Germline V gene sequence: CDR1 SGDLS, CDR2 YYNGEE. This CDR3 comprises 16 residues. V gave up 4 bases and J gave up 2 bases, with 15 bases separating them. In DNA, the CDR3 is TGTGCCAGCAGCCCCCCCGCCACCTTTAACACCGGGGAGCTGTTTTTT. The encoded protein is CASSPPATFNTGELFF.

The chain couples TRBV5-1 to TRBJ2-3; possibly TRBD2 for D (6 bases). The germline V gene has CDR1 SGHRS and CDR2 YFSETQ. CDR3 size: 15 residues. Trimming took 0 bases from V and 1 from J, leaving 9 bases between them. The CDR3 DNA reads TGCGCCAGCAGCTTGGATTTAGCGGGCACAGATACGCAGTATTTT. It codes for CASSLDLAGTDTQYF.

The rearrangement links TRBV3-1 (or the pseudogene TRBV3-2) to TRBJ2-3; 9 bases line up with TRBD2. The V gene's germline CDR1 is LGHDT and CDR2 YNNKEL (reference sequence). V lost 4 bases, J lost 3 bases, and 5 bases stayed unmatched. The CDR3 has 15 amino acids. The CDR3 coding sequence is TGTGCCAGCAGCCCCCTAGCGGGAAGTACAGATACGCAGTATTTT. Protein sequence: CASSPLAGSTDTQYF.

The rearrangement links TRBV27 to TRBJ1-1, with 8 bases lining up with TRBD1. This CDR3 region has 13 residues. The junction had 5 bases not matched to a gene; V was cut back by 9 bases and J by 2 bases. CDR1 and CDR2 from the germline V gene are MNHEY and SMNVEV (reference sequence). CDR3 sequence: CASRGQGNTEAFF. The CDR3 bases are TGTGCCAGTAGAGGACAGGGAAACACTGAAGCTTTCTTT.

The V call is TRBV19, the J call TRBJ2-7; TRBD2 matches at 11 bases. Germline V gene lookup returns CDR1 LNHDA and CDR2 SQIVND (reference sequence). This CDR3 contains 15 residues. The CDR3, as DNA: TGTGCTCTAGCGGGAGGTTCCCCAATCTCCTACGAGCAGTACGTC. Encoded protein: CALAGGSPISYEQYV.

The chain carries TRBV15 and TRBJ2-7; 7 bases line up with TRBD1. The CDR3 is 14 amino acids. Germline values: CDR1 LNHNV, CDR2 YYDKDF (reference sequence). J lost 1 base, V lost 5 bases, and 5 bases had no gene match. In DNA form, the CDR3 reads TGTGCCACCAGCGAAAGGGACAGTTCCTACGAGCAGTACTTC. Amino acid sequence: CATSERDSSYEQYF.

The chain joins TRBV12-1 to TRBJ1-6. TRBV12-1 is tagged as a pseudogene. This CDR3 has 16 amino acids. This CDR3 is CASSFGVVSPDSPLHF. In DNA, the CDR3 is TGTGCCAGCAGCTTTGGGGTTGTTTCCCCGGATTCACCCCTCCACTTT.